This T cell receptor (beta chain) emerged from a study of T cells in Graves' hyperthyroidism and ophthalmopathy. Study-level information: The blood sample was taken at first diagnosis, before treatment began.

Germline CDR1 is MDHEN and CDR2 is SYDVKM. The CDR3 totals 15 residues. Trimming removed 6 bases from V and 4 bases from J, with 16 bases in between. From RNA transcripts, TCR beta CDR3 regions were amplified. The HTBI set primed first-round TCR CDR3 RT-PCR. MiXCR was run by TCRdb on the multiplex PCR reads, yielding one entry per CDR3 protein. Seen here are 450,000 to 500,000 distinct CDR3 sequences, 20% to 25% observed once, and the top ten hold around 47%. Sequenced material: blood. J is TRBJ2-1 and V is TRBV28, with D possibly TRBD1 on 5 matching bases. The clonotype was recovered from a woman between 70 and 85 years old with Graves' ophthalmopathy. The CDR3 sequence is CASSLRLTDYNEQFF. Here the CDR3 DNA reads TGTGCCAGCAGCTTAAGGCTGACAGATTACAATGAGCAGTTCTTC.